Detailed here is one TCR beta chain. Sequencing used immunoSEQ multiplex PCR; TCRdb keeps in-frame clones, though not all of them. Among about 37,000 clones, roughly four fifths were seen once, and the ten largest hold roughly 1.5%. These data come from a study of preoperative IRX-2 immunotherapy in early breast cancer. Indicated treatment: preoperative locoregional IRX-2 cytokine immunotherapy. Samples came from a phase Ib trial of preoperative locoregional IRX-2 cytokine immunotherapy. The TCR was taken from a human donor with breast cancer. The sequencing here drew on lymph node tissue, taken after IRX-2 immunotherapy.

The CDR3 here is CASTNRDRIPISYGYTF. The CDR3 bases are TGTGCCAGCACCAACCGGGACAGGATCCCCATTTCCTATGGCTACACCTTC. The genes are TRBV6-8 and TRBJ1-2; 8 bases line up with TRBD1. Germline assignment: CDR1 MNHGY and CDR2 SAAAGT. With 7 bases clipped from V and 4 bases from J, the junction kept 17 bases outside the gene matches. The CDR3 sequence is 17 residues long.